This T cell receptor (beta chain) is drawn from a study of blood T cells in healthy people across ages. Germline V gives CDR1 SGHTA, CDR2 FQGNSA. The CDR3 totals 18 residues. After removal of 5 bases from V and 0 bases from J, the junction contained 8 bases not matched to a gene. Primers used in a second PCR of about 6 to 11 cycles were a sample-barcoded 5' primer and a J-beta primer mix. TCRdb ran MiXCR on the 5' RACE reads and lists one entry per CDR3 protein. The table has hundreds of thousands of distinct CDR3 sequences, about 36% seen once; the top ten hold approximately 13%. Input material: blood. The rearrangement links TRBV7-2 to TRBJ1-6; TRBD1 matches at 9 bases. This TCR derives from a man aged 18 to 30 in good health. CDR3 sequence: CASSKIQGAFSYNSPLHF. The CDR3 DNA sequence: TGTGCCAGCAGCAAGATACAGGGGGCGTTCTCCTATAATTCACCCCTCCACTTT.